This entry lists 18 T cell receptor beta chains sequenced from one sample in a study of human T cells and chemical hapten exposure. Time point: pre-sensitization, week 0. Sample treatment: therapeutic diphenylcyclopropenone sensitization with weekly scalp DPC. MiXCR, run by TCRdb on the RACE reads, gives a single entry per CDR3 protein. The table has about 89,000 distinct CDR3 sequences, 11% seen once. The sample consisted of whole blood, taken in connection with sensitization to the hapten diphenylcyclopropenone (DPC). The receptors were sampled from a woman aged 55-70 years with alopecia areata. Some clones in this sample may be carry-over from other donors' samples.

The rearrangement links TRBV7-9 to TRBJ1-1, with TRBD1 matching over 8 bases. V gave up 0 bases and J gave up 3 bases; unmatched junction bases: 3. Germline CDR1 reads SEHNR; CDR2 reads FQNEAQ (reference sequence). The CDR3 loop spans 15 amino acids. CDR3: CASSLAGRGHTEAFF. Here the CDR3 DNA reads TGTGCCAGCAGCTTAGCTGGCAGGGGGCACACTGAAGCTTTCTTT.

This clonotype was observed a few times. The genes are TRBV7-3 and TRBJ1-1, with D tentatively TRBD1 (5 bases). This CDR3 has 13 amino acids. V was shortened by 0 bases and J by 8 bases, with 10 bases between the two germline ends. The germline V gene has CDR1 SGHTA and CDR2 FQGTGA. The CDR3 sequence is CASSLTGDSEAFF. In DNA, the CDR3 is TGTGCCAGCAGCTTAACAGGGGATAGCGAAGCTTTCTTT.

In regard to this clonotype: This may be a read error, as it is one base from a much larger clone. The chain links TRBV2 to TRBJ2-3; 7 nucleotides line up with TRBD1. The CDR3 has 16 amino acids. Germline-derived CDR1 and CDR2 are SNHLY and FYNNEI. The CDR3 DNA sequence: TGTGGCAGCAGTAAAGAGGACAGGTCCTTCACAGATACGCAGTATTTT. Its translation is CGSSKEDRSFTDTQYF.

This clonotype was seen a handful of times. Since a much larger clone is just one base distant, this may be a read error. This CDR3 is CASSPNGGRGEKLFF. The CDR3 DNA follows: TGTGCCAGCAGCCCCAATGGGGGAAGGGGTGAAAAACTGTTTTTT. The chain is built from TRBV7-2 and TRBJ1-4, with D possibly TRBD1 on 5 matching bases. The CDR3 covers 15 residues. Germline CDR1 is SGHTA and CDR2 is FQGNSA. The V end was cut by 5 bases, the J end by 7 bases, with 17 bases between.

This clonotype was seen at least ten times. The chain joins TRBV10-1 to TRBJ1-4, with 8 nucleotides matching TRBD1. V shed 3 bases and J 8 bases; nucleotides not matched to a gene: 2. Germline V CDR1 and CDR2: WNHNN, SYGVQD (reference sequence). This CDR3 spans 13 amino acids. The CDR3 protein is CASSDRTGEKLFF. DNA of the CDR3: TGCGCCAGCAGTGACCGGACAGGGGAAAAACTGTTTTTT.

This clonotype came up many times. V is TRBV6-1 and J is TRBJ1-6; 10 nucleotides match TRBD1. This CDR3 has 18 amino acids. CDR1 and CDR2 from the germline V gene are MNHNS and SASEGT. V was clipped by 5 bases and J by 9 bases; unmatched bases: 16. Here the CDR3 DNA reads TGTGCCAGCAGTCCCTTACGAAGGACAGGGGGGATCGCTTCACCCCTCCACTTT. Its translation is CASSPLRRTGGIASPLHF.

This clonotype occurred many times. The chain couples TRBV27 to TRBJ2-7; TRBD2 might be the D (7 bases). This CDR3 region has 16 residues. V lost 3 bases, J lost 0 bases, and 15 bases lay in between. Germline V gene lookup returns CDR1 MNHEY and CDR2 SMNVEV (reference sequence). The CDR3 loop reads CASSLAGARSSYEQYF. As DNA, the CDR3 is TGTGCCAGCAGTTTGGCGGGGGCACGGAGCTCCTACGAGCAGTACTTC.

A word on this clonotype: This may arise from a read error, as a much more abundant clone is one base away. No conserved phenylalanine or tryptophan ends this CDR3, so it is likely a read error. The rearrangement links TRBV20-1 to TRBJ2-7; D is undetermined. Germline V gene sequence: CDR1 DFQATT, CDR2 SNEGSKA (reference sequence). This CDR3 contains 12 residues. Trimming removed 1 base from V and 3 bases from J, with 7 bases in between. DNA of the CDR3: TGCAGTGCTAGAGGAGGAGTCTACGAGCAGTACTCC. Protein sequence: CSARGGVYEQYS.

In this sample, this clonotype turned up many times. CDR3 protein: CASSLYSWTGELFF. For the CDR3, the DNA is TGTGCCAGCAGTTTATATAGTTGGACCGGGGAGCTGTTTTTT. The genes are TRBV27 and TRBJ2-2, with unresolved D. The CDR3 is 14 amino acids. Germline loops: CDR1 MNHEY, CDR2 SMNVEV (reference sequence). Trimming removed 1 base from V and 5 bases from J, with 8 bases in between.

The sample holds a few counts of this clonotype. CDR3 coding DNA: TGTGCCAGCAGGAGACTAGTCGTTGCGACAGATACGCAGTATTTT. Translation: CASRRLVVATDTQYF. The chain joins TRBV2 to TRBJ2-3; tentatively, D is TRBD2 (6 bases). Trimming shortened V by 6 bases and J by 3 bases, and 16 bases separated the two germline ends. The CDR3 runs to 15 residues. The germline CDR1 and CDR2 sequences are SNHLY and FYNNEI.

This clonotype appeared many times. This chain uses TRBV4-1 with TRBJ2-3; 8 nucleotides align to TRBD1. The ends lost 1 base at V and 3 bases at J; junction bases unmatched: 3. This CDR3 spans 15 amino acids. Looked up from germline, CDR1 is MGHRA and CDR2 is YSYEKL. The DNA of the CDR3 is TGCGCCAGCAGCCAAGGACAGGGGAGGACAGATACGCAGTATTTT. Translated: CASSQGQGRTDTQYF.

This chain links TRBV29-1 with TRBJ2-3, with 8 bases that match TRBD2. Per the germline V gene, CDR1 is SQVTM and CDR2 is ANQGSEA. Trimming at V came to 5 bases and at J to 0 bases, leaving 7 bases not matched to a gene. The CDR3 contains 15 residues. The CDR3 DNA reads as TGCAGCGTTCAAGGGGAGCGGGGGAGCACAGATACGCAGTATTTT. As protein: CSVQGERGSTDTQYF.

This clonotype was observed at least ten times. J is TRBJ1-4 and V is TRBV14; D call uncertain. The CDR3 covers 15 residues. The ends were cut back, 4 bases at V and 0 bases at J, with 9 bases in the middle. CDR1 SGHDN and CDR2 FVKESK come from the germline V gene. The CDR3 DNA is TGTGCCAGCAGCCGTCAGGTTGCAACTAATGAAAAACTGTTTTTT. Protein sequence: CASSRQVATNEKLFF.

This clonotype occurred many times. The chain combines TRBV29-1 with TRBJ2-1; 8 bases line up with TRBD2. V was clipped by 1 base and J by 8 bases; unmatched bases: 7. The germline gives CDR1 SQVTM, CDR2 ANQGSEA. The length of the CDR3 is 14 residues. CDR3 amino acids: CSVEALAGGDEQFF. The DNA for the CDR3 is TGCAGCGTTGAAGCTTTGGCGGGGGGTGATGAGCAGTTCTTC.

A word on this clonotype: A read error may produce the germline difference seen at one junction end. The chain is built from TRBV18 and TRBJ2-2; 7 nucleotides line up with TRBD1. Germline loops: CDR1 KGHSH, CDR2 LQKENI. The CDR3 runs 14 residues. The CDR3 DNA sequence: TGTGCCAGCTCACGACAGGGAGAAACCGGGGATCTGTTTTTT. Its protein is CASSRQGETGDLFF.

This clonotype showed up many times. For the CDR3, the DNA is TGTGCCAGCTCACCACCGCCGGGCGTGACCTACGAGCAGTACTTC. Amino acid sequence: CASSPPPGVTYEQYF. This chain links TRBV18 with TRBJ2-7; D not certain. This CDR3 region has 15 residues. The germline V and J ends were trimmed by 0 bases and 2 bases, with 11 bases remaining between them. The V gene's germline CDR1 is KGHSH and CDR2 LQKENI.

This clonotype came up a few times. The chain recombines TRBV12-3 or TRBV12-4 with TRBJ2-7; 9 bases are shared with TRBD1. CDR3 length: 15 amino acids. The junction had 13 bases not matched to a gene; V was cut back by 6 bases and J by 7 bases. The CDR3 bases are TGTGCCAGCAGCTTTGTCGGGACAGGGATTGGGGAGCAGTACTTC. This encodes CASSFVGTGIGEQYF.

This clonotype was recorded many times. The CDR3: CASSPWDGNTEAFF. CDR3 nucleotide sequence: TGTGCCAGTAGTCCGTGGGACGGGAACACTGAAGCTTTCTTT. V and J are TRBV19 and TRBJ1-1, with D maybe TRBD1 (5 bases). The CDR3 sequence is 14 residues long. CDR1 LNHDA and CDR2 SQIVND come from the germline V gene (reference sequence). V was pared by 5 bases and J by 1 base, with 11 bases between.